The present T cell receptor (beta chain) was sequenced within a study of brain T cells in children with intractable seizures. Germline lookup yields CDR1 SGHDT and CDR2 YYEEEE. V lost 4 bases and J lost 6; bases outside the gene matches: 10. This CDR3 region has 15 residues. The data were produced by immunoSEQ multiplex PCR, yet TCRdb's version contains in-frame clones alone and is incomplete. The data hold approximately 330,000 clones, with roughly 92% observed a single time. Time point defined: blood from clinic visit 5 months post-surgery; TSC patient then seizure free. Surgery cases with the highest brain T cell transcript signatures were chosen for sequencing.

V usage is TRBV5-6 and J usage is TRBJ2-1; TRBD1 matches at 7 bases. The TCR comes from a boy under two years old with tuberous sclerosis and intractable seizures. The material was peripheral blood, obtained around 5 months after surgery. Here the CDR3 DNA reads TGTGCCAGCAGCCTATACAGGGGTCAAGTCAATGAGCAGTTCTTC. Translating it yields CASSLYRGQVNEQFF.